This T cell receptor (beta chain) was sequenced for a study of blood T cell repertoires in COVID-19. Study overall: COVID-19 samples, acute and convalescent, were from the United States, Italy and Spain. In each case, the material was cDNA or gDNA derived from T cells, B-cell-depleted T cells, or PBMCs.

This CDR3 spans 13 amino acids. Germline V gene sequence: CDR1 GTSNPN, CDR2 SVGIG (reference sequence). The V and J ends lost 2 bases and 5 bases, in that order; junction bases with no gene match: 3. Original processing notes: From reference gene primer amplification, estimates of nucleated cell counts were derived. Repertoires were generated with immunoSEQ multiplex PCR, while TCRdb's copy carries only in-frame clones and drops some. The V and J calls and the clone size are those of that table, but D and trimming were determined from the DNA. The sample has about 100,000 clones; approximately 91% are singletons.

The chain is built from TRBV30 and TRBJ1-5; 7 nucleotides match TRBD1. This sequence originates from a man between 50 and 59 years old with active COVID-19. The sample was peripheral blood. DNA of the CDR3: TGTGCCTGGAGTTCCACAGGGGATCAGCCCCAGCATTTT. Translated: CAWSSTGDQPQHF.